This T cell receptor beta chain was found in a study of T cells in narcolepsy. This clone is a singleton in its sample. As yet, its antigen is unknown. Some clones are missing from TCRdb's copy, which holds only in-frame ones; the method was immunoSEQ multiplex PCR. The sample contains under 35,000 clones, 82% of which appear only once. Study-wide points: Autoreactive clonotypes reportedly recurred in blood of same and different patients, not controls. Same-patient CSF and blood CD4+ T cell clonotypes included HCRT-specific and TRIB2-specific autoreactive ones.

Germline lookup yields CDR1 MDHEN and CDR2 SYDVKM. CDR3 length: 14 residues. Deletions cut 7 bases from V and 4 bases from J, with 16 bases between. What was sequenced was CD45RA- memory CD4+ T cells from PBMCs. V and J are TRBV28 and TRBJ1-2; the D gene is possibly TRBD1 (5 bases). The receptor comes from a human donor with narcolepsy. The CDR3 here is CASTWRGSPYGYTF. The CDR3, as DNA: TGTGCCAGCACTTGGAGGGGCTCTCCCTATGGCTACACCTTC.